Below, 4 T cell receptor beta chains from the same sample are listed, as sequenced in a study of tumor and adjacent non-tumor tissue in lung cancer. TCRbeta libraries were built with three rounds of nested PCR, modified from ARM-PCR. Using its own MiXCR run on the multiplex PCR reads, TCRdb lists one record per CDR3 protein. The profile shows about 93,000 distinct CDR3 sequences, about 66% of them singletons. No cell sorting was done before RNA was extracted from the tissue. The sequenced material came from lung tumor tissue. These receptors all stem from a man in his 60s with non-small cell lung cancer.

With respect to this clonotype: The missing conserved phenylalanine or tryptophan at the end of this CDR3 makes a read error likely. V is TRBV6-1 and J is TRBJ1-2, with D perhaps TRBD1 (6 bases). Trimming removed 5 bases from V and 8 bases from J, with 12 bases in between. Germline CDR1 and CDR2: MNHNS and SASEGT. The CDR3 sequence is 12 residues long. The chain's CDR3 is CASSPQGKGYTL. Here the CDR3 DNA reads TGTGCCAGCAGTCCACAGGGAAAAGGCTACACCCTA.

With regard to this clonotype: Sequence at one end of the junction differs from germline and may be a read error. CDR3: CASSSLLGQAGGGTEAFF. The DNA of the CDR3 is TGTGCAAGCAGTTCACTACTAGGGCAGGCGGGAGGGGGCACTGAAGCTTTCTTT. This chain connects TRBV6-5 to TRBJ1-1, with D maybe TRBD1 (6 bases). The CDR3 is made up of 18 amino acids. Germline values: CDR1 MNHEY, CDR2 SVGAGI.

This clonotype was found once. This rearrangement joins TRBV12-3 or TRBV12-4 to TRBJ1-2, with D perhaps matching TRBD1 (5 bases). The CDR3 length is 13 residues. V shed 6 bases and J shed 6 bases, with 14 bases lying between them. The CDR3 reads CASSFITGDGYTF. The CDR3 nucleotides are TGTGCCAGCAGCTTTATTACAGGAGATGGCTACACCTTC.

Comment on this clonotype: An end of the junction differs from the germline gene, which may be a read error. The gene calls are TRBV29-1 and TRBJ2-5, with D possibly TRBD1 on 5 matching bases. CDR3 size: 12 residues. Germline lookup yields CDR1 SQVTM and CDR2 ANQGSEA. CDR3 sequence reads: CGVGLAKETQYF. CDR3 bases: TGCGGCGTGGGGCTTGCCAAGGAGACCCAGTACTTC.